This TCR beta chain originates from a study of CD8+CD57+ T cells in acquired aplastic anemia. The use of genomic DNA as template underpinned the TCR beta VDJ and CDR3 profiling. MiXCR was run by TCRdb on the reads, yielding one entry per CDR3 protein. The sample includes 250,000 to 300,000 distinct CDR3 sequences, approximately 57% of them seen just once. CDR1 and CDR2 from the germline V gene are GTSNPN and SVGIG (reference sequence). The CDR3 totals 16 residues. Deletions cut 0 bases from V and 3 bases from J, with 15 bases between. The rearrangement uses TRBV30 and TRBJ1-5; D is uncertain. The sequence came from a human donor with severe aplastic anemia or a healthy control (not recorded which). Material for sequencing was sorted CD4+, CD8+, or CD8+CD57+ T cells (not recorded which) from PBMCs. The DNA for the CDR3 is TGTGCCTGGAGTGTAAACCGCGGCACTTTCAATCAGCCCCAGCATTTT. Protein: CAWSVNRGTFNQPQHF.